This T cell receptor beta chain was documented in a study of cytomegalovirus exposure and HLA in healthy donors. The PCR used 60 Vbeta and 13 Jbeta primers. Authors' data handling: Later reanalysis found approximately 80 million unique TCR beta chains, roughly 10 million of them shared. Assay used: immunoSEQ multiplex PCR; TCRdb lists only in-frame clones, some missing. V and J calls and clone size are copied from that table; D and trimming were computed from the DNA. The sample has around 200,000 clones, more than 65% seen once. Note on this clone: Its antigen remains unidentified.

Trimming cost V 2 bases and J 1 base; bases outside gene matches: 6. The CDR3 is made up of 15 amino acids. CDR1 is SGHDT, CDR2 YYEEEE, per germline. Donors showed nominal health when sampled, although they likely had unrecorded immune exposures. Study-level points and caveats: A previous analysis found most TCR beta V segments productive roughly 87% or roughly 30% of the time. Reported results showed that the classifier diagnosed cytomegalovirus status with high specificity and sensitivity.

The genes are TRBV5-6 and TRBJ2-7; 7 positions match TRBD2. What was sequenced was PBMCs. This sequence was found in a man between 45 and 60 years old in good health and CMV-seronegative. CDR3 coding DNA: TGTGCCAGCAGCTTCGGTACTAGCGCTTCCTACGAGCAGTACTTC. It yields the protein CASSFGTSASYEQYF.